A single sample gave rise to the 30 T cell receptor beta chains below, sequenced in a study of blood T cell repertoires in COVID-19 (dated by TCRdb to about 2020). Libraries were constructed by the immunoSEQ multiplex PCR assay. TCRdb obtained this table from immuneACCESS and retained in-frame rearrangements with V and J assigned. These tables miss some clones; where compared with another copy, unresolved V genes account for less than half of the shortfall, and the remainder is unexplained. This sample lists around 350,000 clones; around 86% were detected once. The ten top clones hold about 3% of the sample. Input material: peripheral blood. These TCRs come from a human donor in a cohort sampled during active COVID-19.

The chain couples TRBV15 to TRBJ1-2; TRBD1 aligns across 8 bases. V shed 5 bases and J 2 bases; nucleotides not matched to a gene: 13. This CDR3 is built from 17 residues. Germline V CDR1 and CDR2: LNHNV, YYDKDF (reference sequence). The CDR3 DNA reads TGTGCCACCAGCTCAGGACAGGGCCTTAACGACAACTATGGCTACACCTTC. Its protein product is CATSSGQGLNDNYGYTF.

The chain has TRBV5-4 and TRBJ1-1; 7 nucleotides agree with TRBD1. This CDR3 has 15 residues. J gave up 4 bases and V 4 bases, and 10 bases lay outside the gene matches. Germline V gives CDR1 SGHNT, CDR2 YYREEE (reference sequence). CDR3 sequence: CASSRNFRGSTEAFF. CDR3 coding DNA: TGTGCCAGCAGCCGTAATTTCAGGGGGAGCACTGAAGCTTTCTTT.

The chain is built from TRBV7-3 and TRBJ2-1; weak D call: TRBD2 (6 bases). CDR3 length: 14 residues. The germline CDR1 and CDR2 sequences are SGHTA and FQGTGA. With 5 bases removed from V and 5 bases from J, the gap between germline ends came to 13 bases. DNA of the CDR3: TGTGCCAGCAGCCCTCAAGGCGGGAACAATGAGCAGTTCTTC. Encoded protein: CASSPQGGNNEQFF.

V is TRBV2 and J is TRBJ2-7; 8 nucleotides agree with TRBD1. The V and J ends lost 6 bases and 3 bases, in that order; junction bases with no gene match: 4. This CDR3 region has 13 residues. From germline, CDR1 is SNHLY and CDR2 FYNNEI. This CDR3 is CASSRDRYYEQYF. The CDR3 DNA sequence: TGTGCCAGCAGCCGGGACAGGTACTACGAGCAGTACTTC.

CDR3 sequence reads: CASSFHSVQYF. The CDR3 DNA sequence: TGTGCCAGCAGCTTTCACTCCGTCCAGTACTTC. The gene calls are TRBV7-4 and TRBJ2-7; D remains unclear. V lost 3 bases and J lost 10, with 10 bases in between. Germline CDR1 and CDR2: SGHVT and SQSDAQ. This CDR3 comprises 11 residues.

This chain links TRBV5-1 with TRBJ1-1, with a weak D call TRBD1 (6 bases). CDR3 size: 14 residues. V was shortened by 4 bases and J by 5 bases, with 15 bases between the two germline ends. Looked up from germline, CDR1 is SGHRS and CDR2 is YFSETQ. This CDR3 is CASSVRGSGTEAFF. Here the CDR3 DNA reads TGCGCCAGCAGCGTGAGGGGGTCGGGAACTGAAGCTTTCTTT. Using reference TRBV5-1 and TRBJ1-1 for the parts outside the CDR3, the full variable domain is KAGVTQTPRYLIKTRGQQVTLSCSPISGHRSVSWYQQTPGQGLQFLFEYFSETQRNKGNFPGRFSGRQFSNSRSEMNVSTLELGDSALYLCASSVRGSGTEAFFGQGTRLTVV.

The chain uses TRBV10-3 and TRBJ2-1; TRBD2 agrees at 7 bases. V shed 6 bases, J shed 1 base, and the junction held 6 bases outside the gene matches. This CDR3 is built from 15 residues. CDR1 and CDR2 (germline): ENHRY, SYGVKD. CDR3 sequence (DNA): TGTGCCATCAGAGAAAGCGGGGCATCCTACAATGAGCAGTTCTTC. Translated, it gives CAIRESGASYNEQFF.

The J gene is TRBJ1-2, the V gene TRBV5-1, with D tentatively TRBD1 (5 bases). This CDR3 region has 12 residues. V lost 0 bases, J lost 14 bases, and 14 bases lay in between. Germline CDR1 is SGHRS and CDR2 is YFSETQ. The CDR3 DNA sequence: TGCGCCAGCAGCTTGGGAGAGACAGCCCTAACCTTC. Translating gives CASSLGETALTF.

The chain couples TRBV5-5 to TRBJ1-1, with 8 bases fitting TRBD1. The CDR3 length is 14 residues. CDR1 and CDR2 (germline): SGHKS, YYEKEE (reference sequence). The J segment lost 1 base and the V segment lost 4 bases, leaving 3 bases of the junction unmatched. CDR3 nucleotide sequence: TGTGCCAGCAGCCGACAGGGGACGAACACTGAAGCTTTCTTT. It specifies CASSRQGTNTEAFF.

This clone appeared once. The chain employs TRBV3-1 (or the pseudogene TRBV3-2) and TRBJ2-3; 8 bases match TRBD2. CDR1 and CDR2 from the germline V gene are LGHDT and YNNKEL (reference sequence). The trim removed 4 bases at V and 4 bases at J, leaving 10 bases unmatched. The CDR3 runs to 16 residues. CDR3 loop: CASSPSPGLESDTQYF. The CDR3 DNA reads as TGTGCCAGCAGCCCTTCGCCGGGACTAGAATCAGATACGCAGTATTTT.

The chain couples TRBV30 to TRBJ1-5; D unresolved. Between the trimmed V and J ends, which lost 2 bases and 4 bases, there was a span of 9 bases. The CDR3 is 13 amino acids. Germline lookup yields CDR1 GTSNPN and CDR2 SVGIG (reference sequence). The CDR3 DNA reads TGTGCCTGGAGTTCTCTACCTAATCAGCCCCAGCATTTT. This sequence encodes CAWSSLPNQPQHF. Using reference TRBV30 and TRBJ1-5 for the parts outside the CDR3, the full variable domain is SQTIHQWPATLVQPVGSPLSLECTVEGTSNPNLYWYRQAAGRGLQLLFYSVGIGQISSEVPQNLSASRPQDRQFILSSKKLLLSDSGFYLCAWSSLPNQPQHFGDGTRLSIL.

This sequence joins TRBV5-4 and TRBJ2-1; 7 bases agree with TRBD2. Germline values: CDR1 SGHNT, CDR2 YYREEE (reference sequence). Trimming removed 6 bases from V and 3 bases from J; junction bases left unmatched: 15. The length of the CDR3 is 17 residues. CDR3 nucleotides: TGTGCCAGCAACCCTCCCCGCGGGACTAAGCGCTACAATGAGCAGTTCTTC. This codes for CASNPPRGTKRYNEQFF.

The rearrangement uses TRBV4-2 and TRBJ2-1; D is perhaps TRBD1 (6 bases). Germline CDR1 reads LGHNA; CDR2 reads YNFKEQ. The CDR3 loop spans 16 amino acids. V lost 0 bases and J lost 0, with 9 bases in between. CDR3 protein: CASSQDSRGSYNEQFF. The DNA of the CDR3 is TGTGCCAGCAGCCAAGACTCCAGGGGCTCCTACAATGAGCAGTTCTTC.

The V and J genes are TRBV28 and TRBJ1-5; D not certain. The CDR3 spans 16 residues. The ends were cut back, 3 bases at V and 0 bases at J, with 12 bases in the middle. Germline V lookup: CDR1 MDHEN, CDR2 SYDVKM. The CDR3 sequence: CASSFHSGYSNQPQHF. The CDR3 DNA reads TGTGCCAGCAGTTTCCATTCCGGTTATAGCAATCAGCCCCAGCATTTT. The variable domain in full, completed from reference TRBV28 and TRBJ1-5, reads DVKVTQSSRYLVKRTGEKVFLECVQDMDHENMFWYRQDPGLGLRLIYFSYDVKMKEKGDIPEGYSVSREKKERFSLILESASTNQTSMYLCASSFHSGYSNQPQHFGDGTRLSIL.

There are a few counts of this clone. The chain is built from TRBV29-1 and TRBJ1-5; D remains unclear. Germline V gene lookup returns CDR1 SQVTM and CDR2 ANQGSEA. The CDR3 totals 13 residues. V dropped 3 bases and J dropped 7 bases, with 13 bases sitting between them. CDR3 region: CSVEASEGQPQHF. The DNA for the CDR3 is TGCAGCGTTGAGGCCAGCGAAGGACAGCCCCAGCATTTT.

This clone was found a few times. The rearrangement links TRBV4-2 to TRBJ1-5; 11 nucleotides agree with TRBD1. This CDR3 is built from 19 residues. CDR1 is LGHNA and CDR2 is YNFKEQ in the germline V gene. After removal of 1 base from V and 0 bases from J, the junction contained 8 bases not matched to a gene. CDR3 protein: CASSQARGQGVGSNQPQHF. The DNA for the CDR3 is TGTGCCAGCAGCCAAGCACGGGGACAGGGGGTTGGTAGCAATCAGCCCCAGCATTTT.

The chain employs TRBV2 and TRBJ2-3, with TRBD2 identical over 8 bases. The CDR3 length is 16 residues. V shed 4 bases, J shed 6 bases, and the junction held 12 bases outside the gene matches. Germline V gene lookup returns CDR1 SNHLY and CDR2 FYNNEI. The chain's CDR3 is CASSAARAGDADTQYF. The CDR3 DNA sequence: TGTGCCAGCAGTGCTGCTCGAGCGGGGGACGCGGATACGCAGTATTTT.

The V gene is TRBV11-2, the J gene TRBJ2-7; maybe TRBD2 (6 bases). Germline V gene sequence: CDR1 SGHAT, CDR2 FQNNGV. This CDR3 region has 15 residues. With 0 bases removed from V and 4 bases from J, the gap between germline ends came to 13 bases. DNA for the CDR3: TGTGCCAGCAGCTTAGACGGCGGGACTTCGTACGAGCAGTACTTC. Protein: CASSLDGGTSYEQYF.

About this clone: Because the CDR3's place on the DNA is in doubt, the DNA is left out and the CDR3 is given as listed by TCRdb. V and J are TRBV29-1 and TRBJ2-5; TRBD2 reflects the table's D call only, with no check against the DNA. Looked up from germline, CDR1 is SQVTM and CDR2 is ANQGSEA. The CDR3 has 16 amino acids, counting both end residues. CDR3 sequence: CSVSGVPSGVGETQYF.

J is TRBJ2-5 and V is TRBV3-1 (or the pseudogene TRBV3-2); TRBD2 matches 7 bases. The germline CDR1 and CDR2 sequences are LGHDT and YNNKEL (reference sequence). There are 16 residues in the CDR3. With V trimmed by 0 bases and J by 5 bases, 9 bases remained unmatched. DNA for the CDR3: TGTGCCAGCAGCCAAGAATTATCAGCGGGGCGGGAGACCCAGTACTTC. This gives the protein CASSQELSAGRETQYF.

The rearrangement joins TRBV7-3 to TRBJ2-2, with D tentatively TRBD1 (5 bases). Trimming pared 4 bases from V and 4 bases from J, leaving 16 bases between. The CDR3 contains 16 residues. CDR1 is SGHTA, CDR2 FQGTGA, per germline. CDR3 nucleotide sequence: TGTGCCAGCAGCTCCCCCGAGAAGGGGTCCACCGGGGAGCTGTTTTTT. Its protein is CASSSPEKGSTGELFF.

This chain joins TRBV5-1 and TRBJ2-2; 11 bases align to TRBD2. Unmatched junction bases numbered 12, after V lost 0 bases and J lost 2 bases. Looked up from germline, CDR1 is SGHRS and CDR2 is YFSETQ. This CDR3 is 20 amino acids long. CDR3 sequence reads: CASSLGSGTSGSANTGELFF. DNA of the CDR3: TGCGCCAGCAGCTTGGGGAGTGGGACTAGCGGATCCGCAAACACCGGGGAGCTGTTTTTT.

This chain joins TRBV28 and TRBJ1-2; D ambiguous. CDR3 length: 13 amino acids. V shed 4 bases and J shed 4 bases, with 10 bases lying between them. Germline CDR1 reads MDHEN; CDR2 reads SYDVKM. The CDR3 DNA sequence: TGTGCCAGCAGTTCCCAAGCATCCTATGGCTACACCTTC. Its translation: CASSSQASYGYTF.

V is TRBV16 and J is TRBJ1-5, with D possibly matching TRBD1 (5 bases). This CDR3 comprises 17 residues. Germline-derived CDR1 and CDR2 are KGHSY and FQNENV. Trimming took off 0 bases at V and 2 bases at J, with 14 bases between the two ends. The CDR3 region is CASSQSRQLGGNQPQHF. CDR3 coding DNA: TGTGCCAGCAGCCAATCCCGACAGCTAGGAGGCAATCAGCCCCAGCATTTT.

This chain links TRBV15 with TRBJ2-7; 7 nucleotides match TRBD2. Losses at the gene ends were 0 bases for V and 3 bases for J; bases not matched to a gene: 5. CDR1 is LNHNV and CDR2 is YYDKDF in the germline V gene (reference sequence). The CDR3 runs to 15 residues. CDR3 amino acids: CATSRDQERGYEQYF. The CDR3 DNA is TGTGCCACCAGCAGAGATCAAGAGCGGGGCTACGAGCAGTACTTC.

The chain is built from TRBV28 and TRBJ1-3, with 8 positions matching TRBD1. The ends lost 5 bases at V and 4 bases at J; junction bases unmatched: 10. The length of the CDR3 is 16 residues. Germline assignment: CDR1 MDHEN and CDR2 SYDVKM. CDR3 nucleotide sequence: TGTGCCAGCAGTACCTCTCGGACAGGGTCGGGAAACACCATATATTTT. It is translated as CASSTSRTGSGNTIYF.

Here the CDR3 reads CASSSDRFYRNEQFF. Written as DNA, the CDR3 is TGTGCCAGCAGTTCGGACAGGTTCTACCGCAATGAGCAGTTCTTC. The V and J genes are TRBV27 and TRBJ2-1; 7 nucleotides agree with TRBD1. This CDR3 is built from 15 residues. Per germline, CDR1 MNHEY and CDR2 SMNVEV (reference sequence). V dropped 4 bases and J dropped 6; count of bases not matched to a gene: 9.

There are a few counts of this clone. The rearrangement uses TRBV27 and TRBJ1-6; D is undetermined. V was pared by 1 base and J by 8 bases, with 9 bases between. Germline V CDR1 and CDR2: MNHEY, SMNVEV (reference sequence). The CDR3 runs 14 residues. The CDR3 protein is CASSLWVEDSPLHF. In DNA, the CDR3 is TGTGCCAGCAGTTTATGGGTTGAGGATTCACCCCTCCACTTT.

J is TRBJ2-7 and V is TRBV5-1; 7 bases fit TRBD1. V was clipped by 0 bases and J by 4 bases; unmatched bases: 7. The CDR3 has 15 amino acids. Germline CDR1 reads SGHRS; CDR2 reads YFSETQ. The CDR3 DNA follows: TGCGCCAGCAGCTTGGCAGGGGGTGAAGGATACGAGCAGTACTTC. As protein: CASSLAGGEGYEQYF. The variable domain in full, completed from reference TRBV5-1 and TRBJ2-7, reads KAGVTQTPRYLIKTRGQQVTLSCSPISGHRSVSWYQQTPGQGLQFLFEYFSETQRNKGNFPGRFSGRQFSNSRSEMNVSTLELGDSALYLCASSLAGGEGYEQYFGPGTRLTVT.

This clone has only one observation. The gene calls are TRBV27 and TRBJ1-4, with D hard to call. There are 16 residues in the CDR3. Germline V gives CDR1 MNHEY, CDR2 SMNVEV (reference sequence). V was shortened by 1 base and J by 5 bases, with 14 bases between the two germline ends. In nucleotides, the CDR3 is TGTGCCAGCAGTTTATACGCTCCGGGGATCAATGAAAAACTGTTTTTT. Amino acids: CASSLYAPGINEKLFF.